Below, one T cell receptor beta chain is given with its context. Its specificity is unknown. Germline values: CDR1 MNHEY, CDR2 SVGAGI. The length of the CDR3 is 15 residues. V trimming: 2 bases; J trimming: 3 bases; junction bases outside the gene matches: 7. This sample is part of a study of cytomegalovirus exposure and HLA in healthy donors. Sequenced by immunoSEQ multiplex PCR; TCRdb stores in-frame clones only, minus some. The sample includes roughly 240,000 clones, about 83% of them seen just once. Study-wide findings and caveats: Despite most TCR sequences being rare, some public TCRs occurred in many donors. The authors confirmed in vitro that a few CMV-associated chains were specific for CMV antigens. Overall, approximately 150 TCR beta chains were annotated as cytomegalovirus-associated. Subsequent analysis showed first-cohort TCR clusters tending to co-occur in 120 validation repertoires.

The sample consisted of PBMCs. The source of this sequence is a man aged 18 to 29 in good health and CMV-seronegative. J is TRBJ2-7 and V is TRBV6-5; TRBD1 aligns across 7 bases. The CDR3 loop reads CASSYRTGAGYEQYF. The CDR3 DNA sequence: TGTGCCAGCAGTTACCGGACAGGCGCCGGCTACGAGCAGTACTTC.